The TCR beta chain described here comes from a study of breast tumors, draining lymph nodes, adjacent tissues. The CDR3 is 16 amino acids. Trimming took off 3 bases at V and 4 bases at J, with 16 bases between the two ends. Germline assignment: CDR1 SGDLS and CDR2 YYNGEE. On this clonotype: Its antigen is not known. This sequence may be a read error, since a much larger clone differs from it by one base.

Study results and limitations: The lymph node origin of tumor T cells was framed as consistent with a hypothesis, not demonstrated. Most tumor T cells seemingly derive from lymph node, then expand in tumor. Compared with basal-like, luminal-like tumors shared significantly more repertoire with nontumor tissue.

Axillary draining lymph nodes of breast cancer patients supplied the node samples. TCRdb ran MiXCR on the multiplex PCR reads and lists one entry per CDR3 protein. Here the sample spans approximately 100,000 distinct CDR3 sequences, around 20% being singletons. The sample consisted of axillary lymph node tissue. This TCR was recovered from a female donor with breast cancer. Some clones in this sample may be carry-over from other donors' samples. The V and J genes are TRBV9 and TRBJ2-2; a possible D gene is TRBD2 (6 bases). Here the CDR3 DNA reads TGTGCCAGCAGCGCCACACTAGCTTCGAGCACCGGGGAGCTGTTTTTT. Translation gives CASSATLASSTGELFF.